The rows below give T cell receptor beta chains drawn from one sample of a study of shared clonotypes between healthy human individuals. Repertoires were generated with immunoSEQ multiplex PCR, while TCRdb's copy carries only in-frame clones and drops some. The data show millions of clones, around 95% seen once. Material: naive CD4+ T cells sorted from blood. These receptors all stem from a man aged 18 to 30 in good health. Each CDR3 is given without its conserved first and last residue. The D gene is left open where the match is weak. Size tells how often a clone was seen (once, few, many) or the class of an expanded clone, and some rows leave it out.

j_gene,abundance,d_gene,v_gene,len,CDR3aa
TRBJ2-3,-,TRBD2,TRBV7-9,14,ASSPPGGRGTDTQY
TRBJ2-6,-,TRBD1,TRBV7-2,15,ASRRTGIASGANVLT
TRBJ2-1,-,TRBD2,TRBV30,12,AWSRGGGLDEQF
TRBJ2-1,once,-,TRBV7-2,10,ASSYMDNEQF
TRBJ1-2,-,TRBD1,TRBV5-1,12,ASNIQGAGYGYT
TRBJ2-5,-,-,TRBV5-1,11,ASSLEAGKTQY
TRBJ1-4,-,-,TRBV5-1,12,ASSGGGSNEKLF
TRBJ1-4,once,TRBD1,TRBV29-1,10,SFLDRDEKLF
TRBJ2-1,-,TRBD1,TRBV25-1,15,AGGWGQALSSYNEQF
TRBJ1-2,-,TRBD1,TRBV18,12,ASSLQGSDYGYT
TRBJ2-3,once,-,TRBV13,13,ASSVGQRVTDTQY
TRBJ1-6,once,TRBD1,TRBV5-4,13,ASSLGGTANSPLH
TRBJ2-6,-,-,TRBV5-4,13,ASSPTSSGANVLT
TRBJ2-7,-,TRBD1,TRBV28,13,ASSWSGTGPAKQY
TRBJ2-1,-,TRBD1,TRBV28,13,ASSSRDRGYNEQF
TRBJ2-1,-,-,TRBV11-2,10,ASSQGTPLQF
TRBJ1-1,once,-,TRBV6-1,12,ASGSGQLNTEAF
TRBJ1-2,-,TRBD1,TRBV5-1,12,ASSPGDSSYGYT
TRBJ2-3,-,TRBD2,TRBV6-5,13,ASGGDGLAGATKY
TRBJ1-5,-,TRBD1,TRBV28,12,ASSLIQGKGPQH
TRBJ2-7,-,TRBD1,TRBV29-1,11,SVERDRGPEQY
TRBJ2-3,-,-,TRBV5-1,13,ASSLEGFVTDTQY
TRBJ2-7,-,TRBD1,TRBV5-8,14,ASSPQPGTGCYEQY
TRBJ2-3,-,TRBD2,TRBV7-9,13,ASSLASGGQDTQY
TRBJ2-7,-,-,TRBV18,13,ASSKNGGPSYEQY
TRBJ2-1,few,-,TRBV19,11,ASSGDRYHEQF
TRBJ2-1,-,TRBD1,TRBV18,15,ASSMTGGAVLGNEQF
TRBJ2-7,-,TRBD1,TRBV18,11,ASSRTGPYEQY
TRBJ2-7,few,TRBD2,TRBV19,13,ASSIPASGGYEQY
TRBJ1-1,-,-,TRBV7-8,13,ASSAGGARNTEAF
TRBJ2-5,once,-,TRBV18,11,ASSPLGLETQY
TRBJ2-2,once,TRBD1,TRBV5-1,15,ASSLAAGTGGTGELF